The table lists the clone carrying this TCR beta chain with many counts. Its antigen is still unknown. These data belong to a study of Graves' ophthalmopathy and Graves' hyperthyroidism. General study results and limits: Blood also harbored most expanded thyroid clonotypes above 0.001 frequency.

Enrollment excluded any patients with other autoimmune diseases, uncontrolled infections, pregnancy or lactation. The diagnostic workup employed clinical symptoms, serum thyroxine, TRAb, thyroid ultrasound and orbital computed tomography. Investigators amplified TCR beta CDR3 regions from RNA transcripts. Investigators did first-round RT-PCR with HTBI primers, then second-round multiplex PCR. TCRdb fed the multiplex PCR reads into MiXCR, producing one record per CDR3 protein. The table lists around 400,000 distinct CDR3 sequences, 18% of them singletons, with roughly 1.6% in the top ten. The receptor was derived from a young woman with Graves' ophthalmopathy. The sample was peripheral blood.

The CDR3: CASREHHHTEAFF. The CDR3 coding sequence is TGTGCCAGCAGAGAGCACCACCACACTGAAGCTTTCTTT. The V gene is TRBV25-1, the J gene TRBJ1-1; D is unresolved. This CDR3 contains 13 residues. V was shortened by 6 bases and J by 3 bases, with 11 bases between the two germline ends. Germline CDR1 and CDR2: MGHDK and SYGVNS. Full variable domain (outside the CDR3, taken from reference TRBV25-1 and TRBJ1-1): EADIYQTPRYLVIGTGKKITLECSQTMGHDKMYWYQQDPGMELHLIHYSYGVNSTEKGDLSSESTVSRIRTEHFPLTLESARPSHTSQYLCASREHHHTEAFFGQGTRLTVV.